Sequencing of this T cell receptor beta chain was carried out in a study of T cell responses to AZD1222 COVID-19 vaccine. Study outcomes and limitations: Females made up more of the donors, who were largely white British, and clonal diversity may have come out too low. Spike-wide coverage was observed for vaccine-associated CD4 TCRs, with dominant responses at 160-218 and 743-854.

The ends were cut back, 1 base at V and 5 bases at J, with 16 bases in the middle. This CDR3 is 15 amino acids long. In germline, CDR1 is SGHRS, CDR2 YFSETQ. Method: immunoSEQ multiplex PCR; TCRdb's copy keeps in-frame clones and lacks some. Of some 150,000 clones listed, over 90% are singletons. With respect to this clone: Its specificity is not known.

The material was peripheral blood, obtained 28 days after the second AZD1222 dose. The V gene is TRBV5-1, the J gene TRBJ2-7; no clear D gene. The sequence derives from an adult who received the AZD1222 COVID-19 vaccine. CDR3 DNA: TGCGCCAGCAGCTTGAGTCGTCGAAAAGTCCACGAGCAGTACTTC. Its translation: CASSLSRRKVHEQYF.